A selection of T cell receptor beta chains follows, all from one sample in a study of PD-L1 blockade in urothelial cancer. Profiled with immunoSEQ multiplex PCR; TCRdb holds only in-frame clones, not every one. The sample includes tens of thousands of clones, 80% to 85% of them seen just once. The material was PBMCs, obtained around atezolizumab (anti-PD-L1) treatment. Receptors were obtained from a woman between 65 and 79 years old with urothelial cancer. Each CDR3 is given with its conserved first and last residue. A D gene is named only where the DNA matches it firmly. Clone size, where shown, is once, few, many, or a class for clones that have expanded.

v_gene	d_gene	j_gene	len	abundance	CDR3nt	CDR3aa
TRBV6-1	TRBD1	TRBJ1-2	15	.	TGTGCCAGCAGTGAATTCATGGGACAGATCTATGGCTACACCTTC	CASSEFMGQIYGYTF
TRBV4-2	TRBD2	TRBJ2-7	15	.	TGTGCCAGCAGCCAGGGAGGGACCGGCCGCTACGAGCAGTACTTC	CASSQGGTGRYEQYF
TRBV5-1	.	TRBJ1-2	13	.	TGCGCCAGCAGCCCCGCGGAAAACTATGGCTACACCTTC	CASSPAENYGYTF
TRBV5-1	TRBD1	TRBJ2-3	14	.	TGCGCCAGCAGCTGGACAGGTAGCACAGATACGCAGTATTTT	CASSWTGSTDTQYF
TRBV19	TRBD1	TRBJ2-1	14	once	TGTGCCAGTCGACAGGGGGCAATCTACAATGAGCAGTTCTTC	CASRQGAIYNEQFF
TRBV27	.	TRBJ1-1	14	.	TGTGCCAGCAGTTTATCAACGGGGGACACTGAAGCTTTCTTT	CASSLSTGDTEAFF
TRBV11-3	TRBD2	TRBJ2-4	14	.	TGTGCCAGCAGCAACGGGGGGGCCTTGGGCATTCAGTACTTC	CASSNGGALGIQYF
TRBV25-1	.	TRBJ1-2	16	.	TGTGCCAGCAGTGAATATATCTATTCAGAGTCGGGTGGCTACACCTTC	CASSEYIYSESGGYTF
TRBV10-1	TRBD2	TRBJ2-1	13	.	TGCGCCAGCAGTGCGGGACTAGCGGGGGAGCAGTTCTTC	CASSAGLAGEQFF
TRBV10-1	.	TRBJ2-7	12	.	TGCGCCAGCGGCGACAGCTCCTACGAGCAGTACTTC	CASGDSSYEQYF
TRBV4-3	.	TRBJ2-1	13	.	TGCGCCAGCAGCCTTGACATTTACAATGAGCAGTTCTTC	CASSLDIYNEQFF
TRBV29-1	TRBD2	TRBJ2-1	14	few	TGCAGCGTTGAAGGTAGCGGGAGGGCCCATGAGCAGTTCTTC	CSVEGSGRAHEQFF
TRBV27	TRBD1	TRBJ1-5	14	.	TGTGCCAGCAGGGGGACAGGGGGCAATCAGCCCCAGCATTTT	CASRGTGGNQPQHF
TRBV14	.	TRBJ1-4	19	.	TGTGCCAGCAGCCAAGAGTTGGCAGGGGATGCTGCAACTAATGAAAAACTGTTTTTT	CASSQELAGDAATNEKLFF
TRBV9	TRBD2	TRBJ2-3	16	.	TGTGCCAGCAGCACCCAACTAGCGGGAGGGCCTGATACGCAGTATTTT	CASSTQLAGGPDTQYF
TRBV5-1	TRBD1	TRBJ2-1	15	.	TGCGCCAGCAGCTTGGAGATGGACAGGGGTCCTGAGCAGTTCTTC	CASSLEMDRGPEQFF
TRBV29-1	.	TRBJ1-1	13	few	TGCAGCGTTGAAGCACACAGGAACACTGAAGCTTTCTTT	CSVEAHRNTEAFF
TRBV7-2	.	TRBJ1-5	17	few	TGTGCCAGCAGCTTAGGGGGGGGTCTGCAAGGGAATCAGCCCCAGCATTTT	CASSLGGGLQGNQPQHF
TRBV7-8	.	TRBJ2-7	16	.	TGTGCCAGCAGCCGTTACCTGACATCTCGGGGTTACGAGCAGTACTTC	CASSRYLTSRGYEQYF
TRBV7-2	.	TRBJ2-7	15	.	TGTGCCAGCAGCTTCGGGGCAGGGGACTCCTACGAGCAGTACTTC	CASSFGAGDSYEQYF
TRBV30	.	TRBJ2-7	13	.	TGTGCCGGGGAGGACTCTTACTCCTACGAGCAGTACTTC	CAGEDSYSYEQYF
TRBV19	TRBD2	TRBJ2-7	14	.	TGTGCCAGTAGTCAACCATCGGGGGGGTACGAGCAGTACTTC	CASSQPSGGYEQYF
TRBV19	TRBD1	TRBJ1-2	14	.	TGTGCCAGTAGTATACGGGACAGCAACTATGGCTACACCTTC	CASSIRDSNYGYTF
TRBV10-3	TRBD2	TRBJ2-7	15	.	TGTGCCATCAGTGAGACGGCTAGCGGGAGCTACGAGCAGTACTTC	CAISETASGSYEQYF
TRBV4-1	.	TRBJ2-1	13	.	TGCGCCAGCAGCCTTCGGGAGTACAATGAGCAGTTCTTC	CASSLREYNEQFF
TRBV10-3	.	TRBJ2-7	13	.	TGTGCCATCAGTGATGGGGCTAGCTACGAGCAGTACTTC	CAISDGASYEQYF